The T cell receptor beta chain described here comes from a study of T cells in Graves' hyperthyroidism and ophthalmopathy. Trimming shortened V by 3 bases and J by 0 bases, and 13 bases separated the two germline ends. The CDR3 runs to 15 residues. Germline V gives CDR1 SQVTM, CDR2 ANQGSEA. RNA transcripts yielded amplified TCR beta CDR3 regions. HTBI primers drove first-round RT-PCR of the TCR CDR3. TCRdb re-derived calls from the multiplex PCR reads in MiXCR, one entry per CDR3 protein. The table lists about 540,000 distinct CDR3 sequences, about half of them singletons, with about 7.8% in the top ten. This clonotype has a handful of counts.

The rearrangement uses TRBV29-1 and TRBJ2-3, with D hard to call. The source of this sequence is a woman aged 18-29 years with Graves' hyperthyroidism. Source material: peripheral blood or thyroid tissue (not recorded which). Here the CDR3 DNA reads TGCAGCGTTGATAAGGCAGGCGCTAGCACAGATACGCAGTATTTT. Its protein is CSVDKAGASTDTQYF.